The source of this T cell receptor beta chain is a study of regulatory T cells in long-lasting Graves disease (dated by TCRdb to the early 2020s). Background for the entire study: In the newly diagnosed Graves' disease group, patients had been taking antithyroid drugs for less than 3 months. Peripheral blood TCR sequencing and RNA sequencing compared persistent Graves' disease patients with newly diagnosed Graves' disease patients. A total of approximately 35 samples underwent TCR sequencing: approximately 13 from persistent and approximately 20 from newly diagnosed Graves' disease patients. The study was conducted in China and was registered as a clinical trial.

Here is what the overall study found, with its caveats: The study examined only peripheral blood because the primary lesion, thyroid tissue, could not be accessed. Only the TCR beta chain was sequenced and analyzed. The authors noted that the small sample size was a limitation that may lower accuracy. Compared with newly diagnosed patients, patients with persistent Graves' disease had lower TCR Shannon entropy and fewer highly expanded clones, which suggests clonal expansion. Patients with persistent disease shared more public clonotypes (around 2,500) than newly diagnosed patients did (around 980).

This clonotype occurred many times. Its antigen is not yet known. The input lacks base qualities; no much larger clone sits a single base away. The time point label, read with the paper, signifies: newly diagnosed GD, antithyroid drugs for less than 3 months. For both TCR sequencing and RNA sequencing, RNA was extracted from PBMCs in TRIzol. The diagnosis of Graves' disease was made according to American Thyroid Association guidelines. Patients were recruited from an endocrinology department in Xi'an, China. Each patient gave 7.5 to 10 milliliters of peripheral blood, collected in an EDTA anticoagulant tube. PBMCs were isolated by Ficoll Paque Plus density gradient separation without further T cell sorting. An Agilent 2100 Bioanalyzer and agarose gel were used to check RNA quality, and a NanoDrop 2000 was used to measure RNA concentration. Receptors were amplified or captured by multiplex PCR. Sequencing took place on an Illumina HiSeq 4000. To build TCR beta libraries, CDR3 regions were amplified by Arm-PCR using iRepertoire HTBI primers. Before sequencing, the PCR products underwent gel purification. The paper's processing steps were these. Gene usage analysis of CDR3 amino acid clonotypes relied on the roughly 60 TRBV and 14 TRBJ segments identified across samples. COPE and FqMerger were used to merge filtered high-quality paired reads into contigs. BLAST was used to align contigs to IMGT TRBV, TRBD and TRBJ reference genes, with CDR3 defined following IMGT. Clonotypes above 0.1% frequency were classified as highly expanded clones. Shannon entropy served as the measure of repertoire diversity, while the Gini coefficient captured V-J evenness. Public clonotypes were defined as clonotypes shared by more than one individual. TCRdb itself trimmed the public reads at Q25 with fastp, ran MiXCR and retained productive beta chains. All rows with the same CDR3 protein become a single entry with the most common DNA and genes. The V and J calls here are based on TCRdb, not the publication. The sample records 550,000 to 600,000 distinct CDR3 sequences, roughly 15% of which are singletons. 12% of the sample is in the top ten clones.

These data also featured in a second study, about T cells in Graves' hyperthyroidism and ophthalmopathy. The second paper further reports: A patient counted as having stable Graves' hyperthyroidism if no progression to ophthalmopathy occurred over 18 months of follow-up. The hyperthyroidism patients were between 18 and 65 years old and newly diagnosed, with a disease duration of less than 2 months. The study excluded patients with uncontrolled infections, other autoimmune diseases, pregnancy or lactation. Diagnoses were established on the basis of clinical symptoms, serum thyroxine and TRAb, thyroid ultrasound, and orbital computed tomography. A first-round RT-PCR of the TCR CDR3 used the HTBI primer set with the Qiagen OneStep RT-PCR kit. Most expanded thyroid clonotypes (frequency above 0.001) were also detected in blood, suggesting blood repertoires may reflect thyroid immune responses. In cross-validation, a model built on a 13 V-J signature told ophthalmopathy apart from stable hyperthyroidism with 85% to 90% sensitivity and around 81% specificity, and in testing the same model reached 80%/75%. During validation, the model predicted progression to ophthalmopathy a median of around 7 months ahead of onset, with almost 71% sensitivity and 72% to 80% specificity. To identify TCR V-J signatures that set the groups apart, the researchers used a discovery cohort of roughly 100 patients, made up of fewer than 50 with Graves' ophthalmopathy and 57 with stable Graves' hyperthyroidism. Prospective prediction of ophthalmopathy was tested in an independent validation cohort of approximately 19 hyperthyroidism patients and some 17 patients who later progressed to ophthalmopathy. For training and testing, the roughly 100 patients in the discovery cohort were randomly divided in a 7:3 ratio. The study also compared thyroid tissue and blood T-cell repertoires from a handful of Graves' hyperthyroidism patients. Once sampling was done, hyperthyroidism patients were given methimazole at a starting dose of 30 mg daily, whereas ophthalmopathy patients were given high-dose intravenous methylprednisolone. Libraries were constructed in a second round of multiplex PCR, after which size selection and purification were carried out. Libraries were sequenced paired-end with 100 bp reads on an Illumina HiSeq2000. SOAPnuke was used to process the raw data, removing reads that contained adapters or uncalled bases, had a mean Phred below 15, or lacked an exact match to the constant primer or identifier. COPE v1.2.5 was used to merge high-quality paired reads, and clonotypes were defined as unique nucleotide sequences. Clonotypes were aligned to IMGT TRBV, TRBD and TRBJ reference segments using MiTCR v1.1. Analysis was restricted to V-J combinations with a frequency above 0.0001, which covered just over 98% of repertoires. A TCS score was defined as the ratio of F50 (clonal expansion) to E x V (chaos), with BLOSUM62-based TCRdist applied between CDR3 peptides within each V-J. Welch's t-statistics and random forest reduced around 550 V-J features to 10 to 15, which were used in a naive Bayes classifier (R e1071). Sample size was not statistically predetermined, and blinding of investigators to group allocation was not performed. The paper describes TCR Vbeta CDR3 sequencing of 135 peripheral blood samples, made up of 40 to 45 ophthalmopathy patients, roughly 72 hyperthyroidism patients and 17 progressor patients.

Sequences were derived from peripheral blood mononuclear cells (PBMCs), sampled at new diagnosis, from a patient treated with antithyroid drugs. This receptor was taken from a man aged 18 to 30 with Graves disease. Donor details come from another sample of the same person, matched by shared clones.

The nucleotides read TGTGCCAGCAGCCGTCCGGGACGACTGCAAGAGACCCAGTACTTC. It is translated as CASSRPGRLQETQYF. The chain couples TRBV11-2 to TRBJ2-5; the D element could tentatively be TRBD1 or TRBD2, as 5 bases agree for each. The germline V gene gives CDR1 as SGHAT and CDR2 as FQNNGV. V is pared back by 5 bases and J by 2 bases, with 15 bases lying between the germline termini. The CDR3 measures 15 amino acids from cysteine to phenylalanine. CDR3 DNA only is kept here, 45 bases in frame from base 1.